These 24 T cell receptor beta chains were sequenced from one sample in a study of beta chain features in type 1 diabetes. cDNA synthesis used the whole RNA isolate, giving expressed TCRB sequences. Clones were read by immunoSEQ multiplex PCR, and TCRdb kept only the in-frame ones, dropping some. The data contain around 200,000 clones, less than 15% of them singletons. The sample consisted of central memory CD4+ T cells from blood. All receptors come from a woman between 18 and 29 years old in good health.

J is TRBJ2-5 and V is TRBV7-9; TRBD1 agrees at 9 bases. This CDR3 contains 16 residues. Per germline, CDR1 SEHNR and CDR2 FQNEAQ (reference sequence). After removal of 5 bases from V and 4 bases from J, the junction contained 11 bases not matched to a gene. CDR3 sequence (DNA): TGTGCCAGCAGCCCCAAACCGGGACAGGGAGGAGAGACCCAGTACTTC. Protein sequence: CASSPKPGQGGETQYF.

V usage is TRBV19 and J usage is TRBJ2-7; D may be TRBD1 (6 bases). The ends were cut back, 9 bases at V and 5 bases at J, with 20 bases in the middle. The germline CDR1 and CDR2 sequences are LNHDA and SQIVND (reference sequence). The CDR3 length is 14 residues. The CDR3 DNA reads TGTGCCAGCAAAAAGACAGGCACATTCGACGAGCAGTACTTC. Protein sequence: CASKKTGTFDEQYF.

This clone was seen only a few times. This chain uses TRBV9 with TRBJ2-5; 7 positions match TRBD1. Germline CDR1 and CDR2: SGDLS and YYNGEE. This CDR3 region has 14 residues. Trimming removed 5 bases from V and 4 bases from J; junction bases left unmatched: 8. The CDR3 nucleotides are TGTGCCAGCAGTGGGGACAGTTGGGGAGAGACCCAGTACTTC. It yields the protein CASSGDSWGETQYF.

This clone was picked up a small number of times. This chain links TRBV5-4 with TRBJ2-5; possible D gene TRBD1, 7 bases. This CDR3 comprises 16 residues. Trimming cost V 6 bases and J 5 bases, with 23 bases left between them. Germline values: CDR1 SGHNT, CDR2 YYREEE (reference sequence). The CDR3 bases are TGTGCCAGCACCGACGCTCGACAGGGTGGGGGGGAGACCCAGTACTTC. Amino acid sequence: CASTDARQGGGETQYF.

The V gene is TRBV7-8, the J gene TRBJ2-2; weak D call: TRBD1 (6 bases). This CDR3 comprises 17 residues. Germline lookup yields CDR1 SGHVS and CDR2 FQNEAQ. V lost 5 bases and J 6 bases, leaving 22 bases between the germline ends. CDR3 bases: TGTGCCAGCAGCCCGATAGGGGGTAACGATCTGGCCGGGGAGCTGTTTTTT. Translating it yields CASSPIGGNDLAGELFF.

The rearrangement uses TRBV27 and TRBJ2-1; D remains unclear. The CDR3 is made up of 13 amino acids. V was cut by 3 bases and J by 4 bases, with 7 bases left in between. Germline values: CDR1 MNHEY, CDR2 SMNVEV (reference sequence). DNA for the CDR3: TGTGCCAGCAGTTTGTACGGGTACAATGAGCAGTTCTTC. This encodes CASSLYGYNEQFF.

The chain links TRBV27 to TRBJ2-7, with TRBD2 matching 10 bases. The CDR3 totals 14 residues. Germline assignment: CDR1 MNHEY and CDR2 SMNVEV (reference sequence). With V trimmed by 5 bases and J by 2 bases, 3 bases remained unmatched. CDR3 residues: CASSVLAGAYEQYF. CDR3 nucleotides: TGTGCCAGCAGTGTCCTAGCGGGAGCCTACGAGCAGTACTTC.

A few counts support this clone. The chain is built from TRBV29-1 and TRBJ1-5; no clear D. CDR3 length: 13 residues. Germline CDR1 and CDR2: SQVTM and ANQGSEA. V was clipped by 6 bases and J by 2 bases, with 11 bases between them. The CDR3 loop is CSVERSGNQPQHF. In DNA, the CDR3 is TGCAGCGTGGAACGGTCGGGCAATCAGCCCCAGCATTTT. The full variable domain, completed using reference TRBV29-1 and TRBJ1-5, is SAVISQKPSRDICQRGTSLTIQCQVDSQVTMMFWYRQQPGQSLTLIATANQGSEATYESGFVIDKFPISRPNLTFSTLTVSNMSPEDSSIYLCSVERSGNQPQHFGDGTRLSIL.

This clone has just a few counts. This chain joins TRBV28 and TRBJ2-7; a weak D match, TRBD1 (6 bases). The CDR3 has 14 residues. V lost 7 bases, J lost 0 bases, and 13 bases lay in between. The germline V gene encodes CDR1 MDHEN and CDR2 SYDVKM. The CDR3 here is CASKTGQFSYEQYF. CDR3 bases: TGTGCCAGCAAAACCGGACAGTTCTCCTACGAGCAGTACTTC.

The sample holds a few counts of this clone. This rearrangement joins TRBV30 to TRBJ2-1; TRBD1 might be the D (6 bases). Trimming removed 0 bases at V and 0 bases at J, with 6 bases between. Germline V gives CDR1 GTSNPN, CDR2 SVGIG (reference sequence). This CDR3 has 14 residues. As DNA, the CDR3 is TGTGCCTGGAGTGTACAGGGCTCCTACAATGAGCAGTTCTTC. Translating gives CAWSVQGSYNEQFF.

A few counts support this clone. The rearrangement joins TRBV30 to TRBJ2-7; 9 nucleotides agree with TRBD1. Unmatched junction bases numbered 8, after V lost 3 bases and J lost 5 bases. The CDR3 contains 14 residues. CDR1 is GTSNPN and CDR2 is SVGIG in the germline V gene (reference sequence). DNA for the CDR3: TGTGCCTGGAGGTCAGGGACAGGGTACCACGAGCAGTACTTC. It specifies CAWRSGTGYHEQYF.

The CDR3 coding sequence is TGTGCCAGCTCACCGCCCGGACAGAGCTACAACTATGGCTACACCTTC. It specifies CASSPPGQSYNYGYTF. V gene TRBV18 combines with J gene TRBJ1-2, with TRBD1 as a possible D gene (6 bases). V was shortened by 3 bases and J by 2 bases, with 16 bases between the two germline ends. Looked up from germline, CDR1 is KGHSH and CDR2 is LQKENI. CDR3 size: 16 residues.

There are a few counts of this clone. The DNA of the CDR3 is TGTGCCAGCAGCTTGAGTCGGCTGGCGGGAGTAGTGGAGTACAATGAGCAGTTCTTC. Translated, it gives CASSLSRLAGVVEYNEQFF. J is TRBJ2-1 and V is TRBV5-4; 7 bases are a match to TRBD2. This CDR3 has 19 amino acids. Germline lookup yields CDR1 SGHNT and CDR2 YYREEE (reference sequence). The junction had 17 bases not matched to a gene; V was cut back by 1 base and J by 4 bases.

This clone was seen a few times. The rearrangement uses TRBV7-2 and TRBJ2-1; TRBD2 agrees at 8 bases. The CDR3 spans 15 residues. V lost 1 base and J lost 4; bases outside the gene matches: 3. Germline V gene lookup returns CDR1 SGHTA and CDR2 FQGNSA. CDR3 bases: TGTGCCAGCAGCTTAGGACTAGCGAGATACAATGAGCAGTTCTTC. Its translation is CASSLGLARYNEQFF.

The V call is TRBV29-1, the J call TRBJ2-3; 7 bases are a match to TRBD2. CDR3 length equals 15 residues. The V gene end was trimmed by 0 bases and the J gene end by 4 bases; junction bases not matched to a gene: 7. Germline loops: CDR1 SQVTM, CDR2 ANQGSEA. The CDR3 DNA follows: TGCAGCGTTGAAGATACGGGGGGAGGGCCAGATACGCAGTATTTT. Translating gives CSVEDTGGGPDTQYF.

This chain connects TRBV5-6 to TRBJ2-1, with D perhaps TRBD2 (5 bases). Germline V gene lookup returns CDR1 SGHDT and CDR2 YYEEEE. The ends were cut back, 4 bases at V and 6 bases at J, with 17 bases in the middle. The length of the CDR3 is 15 residues. CDR3 region: CASSLGIQPPNEQFF. The CDR3 region has the DNA TGTGCCAGCAGCCTCGGGATTCAGCCCCCCAATGAGCAGTTCTTC.

The chain joins TRBV10-3 to TRBJ2-5; the D gene is possibly TRBD1 (6 bases). The germline gives CDR1 ENHRY, CDR2 SYGVKD. This CDR3 is 12 amino acids long. Trimming took 5 bases from V and 5 from J, leaving 9 bases between them. The CDR3 DNA sequence: TGTGCCATCAGTACAGGGCGGGAGACCCAGTACTTC. As protein: CAISTGRETQYF.

The genes are TRBV7-9 and TRBJ1-1, with D unclear. Trimming took 5 bases from V and 1 from J, leaving 5 bases between them. This CDR3 region has 12 residues. The germline V gene has CDR1 SEHNR and CDR2 FQNEAQ (reference sequence). The chain's CDR3 is CASSDTNTEAFF. The DNA for the CDR3 is TGTGCCAGCAGCGACACGAACACTGAAGCTTTCTTT.

The chain uses TRBV5-4 and TRBJ2-5; D possibly corresponds to TRBD1 (6 bases). Germline CDR1 reads SGHNT; CDR2 reads YYREEE (reference sequence). V lost 3 bases, J lost 1 base, and 7 bases lay in between. The CDR3 is 13 amino acids. CDR3 protein: CASSWTVQETQYF. The CDR3 bases are TGTGCCAGCAGCTGGACAGTCCAAGAGACCCAGTACTTC.

The chain uses TRBV18 and TRBJ2-7; 10 bases line up with TRBD1. The length of the CDR3 is 16 residues. Germline values: CDR1 KGHSH, CDR2 LQKENI. Losses at the gene ends were 3 bases for V and 3 bases for J; bases not matched to a gene: 8. CDR3 sequence (DNA): TGTGCCAGCTCACCGGGACCGGGACAGGGGAACTACGAGCAGTACTTC. Its translation is CASSPGPGQGNYEQYF.

This chain joins TRBV30 and TRBJ2-5; 7 bases map to TRBD1. The end of the DNA aligns better with TRBJ2-7, so the J call may be wrong. The CDR3 length is 14 residues. Germline-derived CDR1 and CDR2 are GTSNPN and SVGIG (reference sequence). The CDR3 bases are TGTGCCTGGCCCCGAGACAGGGAAGTTAACGAGCAGTACTTC. Its protein product is CAWPRDREVNEQYF.

This clone has a handful of counts. The V and J genes are TRBV29-1 and TRBJ1-1, with a tentative D call TRBD1 (6 bases). This CDR3 is built from 12 residues. V shed 8 bases and J shed 1 base, with 11 bases lying between them. Germline-derived CDR1 and CDR2 are SQVTM and ANQGSEA. The CDR3 protein is CSTKGENTEAFF. The CDR3 DNA follows: TGCAGCACCAAGGGGGAGAACACTGAAGCTTTCTTT.

The chain couples TRBV7-9 to TRBJ2-5; TRBD1 matches 9 bases. The germline CDR1 and CDR2 sequences are SEHNR and FQNEAQ (reference sequence). This CDR3 is built from 14 residues. Unmatched junction bases numbered 3, after V lost 2 bases and J lost 5 bases. The CDR3: CASSLTQGAETQYF. For the CDR3, the DNA is TGTGCCAGCAGCTTAACACAGGGGGCGGAGACCCAGTACTTC.

This clone was seen a few times. V is TRBV23-1 and J is TRBJ1-1; 8 bases agree with TRBD1. TRBV23-1 is an ORF, and what it does is uncertain. With 4 bases clipped from V and 2 bases from J, the junction kept 6 bases outside the gene matches. This CDR3 spans 15 amino acids. CDR3 DNA: TGCGCCAGCAGTCTTCCGGGACAGGCTAACACTGAAGCTTTCTTT. It specifies CASSLPGQANTEAFF.